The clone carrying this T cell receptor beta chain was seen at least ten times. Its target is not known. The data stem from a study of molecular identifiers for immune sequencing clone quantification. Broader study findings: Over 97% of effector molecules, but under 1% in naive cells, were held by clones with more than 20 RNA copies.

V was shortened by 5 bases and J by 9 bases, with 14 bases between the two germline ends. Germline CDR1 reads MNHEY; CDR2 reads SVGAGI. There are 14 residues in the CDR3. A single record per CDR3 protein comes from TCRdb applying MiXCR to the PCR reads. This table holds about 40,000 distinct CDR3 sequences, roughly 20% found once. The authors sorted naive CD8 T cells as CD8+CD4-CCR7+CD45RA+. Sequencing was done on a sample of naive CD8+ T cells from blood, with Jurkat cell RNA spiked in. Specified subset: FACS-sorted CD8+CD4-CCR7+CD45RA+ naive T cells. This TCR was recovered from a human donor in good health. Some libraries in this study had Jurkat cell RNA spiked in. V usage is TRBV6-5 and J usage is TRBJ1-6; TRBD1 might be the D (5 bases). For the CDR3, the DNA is TGTGCCAGCAGTGTGGAGGGGCGGCGTTCACCCCTCCACTTT. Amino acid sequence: CASSVEGRRSPLHF.